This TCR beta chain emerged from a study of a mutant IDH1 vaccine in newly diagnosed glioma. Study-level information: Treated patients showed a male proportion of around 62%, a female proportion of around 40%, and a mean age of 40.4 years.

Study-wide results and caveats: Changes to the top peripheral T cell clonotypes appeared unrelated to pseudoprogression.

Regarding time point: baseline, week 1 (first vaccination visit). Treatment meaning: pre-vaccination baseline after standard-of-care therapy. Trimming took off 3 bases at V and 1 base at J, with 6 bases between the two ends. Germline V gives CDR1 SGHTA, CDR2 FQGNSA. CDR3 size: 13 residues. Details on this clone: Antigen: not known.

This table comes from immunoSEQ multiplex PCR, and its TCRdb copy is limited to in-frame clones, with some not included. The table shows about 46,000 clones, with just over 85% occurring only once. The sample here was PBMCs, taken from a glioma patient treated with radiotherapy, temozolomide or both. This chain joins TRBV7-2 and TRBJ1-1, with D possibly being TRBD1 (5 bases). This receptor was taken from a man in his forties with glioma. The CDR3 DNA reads TGTGCCAGCAGCTTCCAGGGGAACACTGAAGCTTTCTTT. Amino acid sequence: CASSFQGNTEAFF.